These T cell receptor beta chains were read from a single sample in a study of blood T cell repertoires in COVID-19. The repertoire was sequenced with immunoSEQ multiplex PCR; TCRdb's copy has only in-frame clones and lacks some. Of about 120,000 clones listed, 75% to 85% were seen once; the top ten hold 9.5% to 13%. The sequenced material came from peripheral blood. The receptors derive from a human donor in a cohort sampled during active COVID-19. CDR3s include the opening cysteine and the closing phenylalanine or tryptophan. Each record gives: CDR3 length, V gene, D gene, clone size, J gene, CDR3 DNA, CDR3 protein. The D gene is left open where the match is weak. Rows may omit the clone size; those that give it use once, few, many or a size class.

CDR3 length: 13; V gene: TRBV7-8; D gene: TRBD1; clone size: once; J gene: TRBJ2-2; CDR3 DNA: TGTGCCAGAGGACAGGGGGTCACCGGGGAGCTGTTTTTT; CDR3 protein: CARGQGVTGELFF
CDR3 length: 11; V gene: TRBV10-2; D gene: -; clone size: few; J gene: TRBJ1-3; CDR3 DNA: TGCGCCAGCAGCGGTGGAAACACCATATATTTT; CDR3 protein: CASSGGNTIYF
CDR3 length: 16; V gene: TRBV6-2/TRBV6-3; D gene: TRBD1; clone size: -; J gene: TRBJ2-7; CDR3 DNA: TGTGCCAGCAGTTCCCTAACTGGGACAGGGGTCTACGAGCAGTACTTC; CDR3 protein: CASSSLTGTGVYEQYF
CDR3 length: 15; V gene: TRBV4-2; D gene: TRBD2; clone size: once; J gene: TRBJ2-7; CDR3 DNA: TGTGCCAGCAGCCAAGGGTCGGGGGGAACCTACGAGCAGTACTTC; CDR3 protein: CASSQGSGGTYEQYF
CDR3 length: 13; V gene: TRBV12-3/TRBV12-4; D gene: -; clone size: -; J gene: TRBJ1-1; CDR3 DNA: TGTGCCAGCAGTTTACTCCAGGGCGCTGAAGCTTTCTTT; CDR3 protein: CASSLLQGAEAFF
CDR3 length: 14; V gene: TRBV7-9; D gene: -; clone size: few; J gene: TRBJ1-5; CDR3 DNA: TGTGCCAGCACTCGGGGGGAAAGCAATCAGCCCCAGCATTTT; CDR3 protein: CASTRGESNQPQHF
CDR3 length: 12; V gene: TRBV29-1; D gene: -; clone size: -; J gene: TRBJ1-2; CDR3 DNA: TGCAGCGTCAGACGGGGGGGTATGGGCTACACCTTC; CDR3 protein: CSVRRGGMGYTF
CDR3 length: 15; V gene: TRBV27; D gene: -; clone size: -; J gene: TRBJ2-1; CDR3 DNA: TGTGCCAGCAGCTTGACAGCCTTCTCCTACAATGAGCAGTTCTTC; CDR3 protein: CASSLTAFSYNEQFF
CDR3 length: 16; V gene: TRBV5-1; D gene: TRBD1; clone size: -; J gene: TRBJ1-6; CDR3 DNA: TGCGCCAGCAGCTCGACAGGGGGCGCGGGTAATTCACCCCTCCACTTT; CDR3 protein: CASSSTGGAGNSPLHF
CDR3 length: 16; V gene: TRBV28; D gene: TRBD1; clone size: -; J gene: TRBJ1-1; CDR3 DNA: TGTGCCAGCAGTCCTCCGACAGGGAAGGAGAGCACTGAAGCTTTCTTT; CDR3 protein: CASSPPTGKESTEAFF
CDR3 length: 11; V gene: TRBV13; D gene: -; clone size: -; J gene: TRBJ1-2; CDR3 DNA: TGTGCCAGCAGCTTGGGGGCGAGCTACACCTTC; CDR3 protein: CASSLGASYTF
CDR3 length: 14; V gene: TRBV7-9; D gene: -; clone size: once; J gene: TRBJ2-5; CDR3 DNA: TGTGCCAGCAGCTTAGATGACTTCCAAGAGACCCAGTACTTC; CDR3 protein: CASSLDDFQETQYF
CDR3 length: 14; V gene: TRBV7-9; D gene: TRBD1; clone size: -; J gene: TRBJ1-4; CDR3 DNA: TGTGCCAGCAGCAAGGGACAGGGAGAGGAAAAACTGTTTTTT; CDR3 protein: CASSKGQGEEKLFF
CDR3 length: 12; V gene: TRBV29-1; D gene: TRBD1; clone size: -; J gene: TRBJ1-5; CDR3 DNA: TGCAGCGTCGGACAGGGCGGGCAGCCCCAGCATTTT; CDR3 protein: CSVGQGGQPQHF
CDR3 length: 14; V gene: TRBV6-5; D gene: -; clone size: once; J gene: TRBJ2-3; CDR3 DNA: TGTGCCAGCAGTTACTCGTCCAGGGGAGATACGCAGTATTTT; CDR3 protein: CASSYSSRGDTQYF
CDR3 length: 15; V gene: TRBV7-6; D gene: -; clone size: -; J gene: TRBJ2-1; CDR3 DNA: TGTGCCAGCAGCCCTTCTGGGGGGGCCTTGGGTGAGCAGTTCTTC; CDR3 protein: CASSPSGGALGEQFF
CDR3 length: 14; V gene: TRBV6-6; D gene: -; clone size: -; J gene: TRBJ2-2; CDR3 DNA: TGTGCCAGCGGGACTCCTTTCCCGAGCGGGGAGCTGTTTTTT; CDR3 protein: CASGTPFPSGELFF
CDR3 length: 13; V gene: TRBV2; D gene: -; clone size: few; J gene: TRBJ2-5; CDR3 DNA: TGTGCCAGCACCGTTATCAGGTCCCAGACCCAGTACTTC; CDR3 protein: CASTVIRSQTQYF
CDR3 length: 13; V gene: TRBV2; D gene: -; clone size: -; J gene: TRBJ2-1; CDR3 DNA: TGTGCCAGCACGGGGAACTCCTACAATGAGCAGTTCTTC; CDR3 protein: CASTGNSYNEQFF